Here is one T cell receptor beta chain with its context. The target antigen is unknown. This record belongs to a study of T cell responses to AZD1222 COVID-19 vaccine. General study findings and limits: Nearly half of spike-specific TCRs reportedly go after variant regions that carry no mutations.

CDR3 length: 14 amino acids. In germline, CDR1 is MNHEY, CDR2 SMNVEV (reference sequence). The V end was cut by 8 bases, the J end by 3 bases, with 14 bases between. Clones were read by immunoSEQ multiplex PCR, and TCRdb kept only the in-frame ones, dropping some. The sample shows about 140,000 clones, roughly 88% of them seen only once. The TCR originated in an adult in good health. The specimen comprised peripheral blood, sampled on day 0 of AZD1222 vaccination. The chain has TRBV27 and TRBJ1-5, with a tentative D call TRBD1 (6 bases). The CDR3 sequence: CASRGGGHNQPQHF. The CDR3 DNA reads as TGTGCCAGCCGGGGGGGCGGTCACAATCAGCCCCAGCATTTT.